This TCR gamma chain was recorded in a study of γδ T cells in repeated Plasmodium falciparum infection. The table lists this clone with many counts. TCRdb reprocessed the multiplex PCR reads using CATT. The table shows roughly 27,000 gamma-chain clones, with around 3% occurring only once. Bulk repertoires came from Vgamma9/Vdelta2+ or Vdelta2-negative gammadelta T cells flow-sorted from PBMC. The V gene end was trimmed by 2 bases and the J gene end by 7 bases; junction bases not matched to a gene: 11. Looked up from germline, CDR1 is GITISATS and CDR2 is ISYDGTV (reference sequence). The CDR3 is made up of 18 amino acids.

The clonotype was recovered from a pool of human donors (malaria-infected and uninfected, not separated). The sample consisted of gamma-delta T cells from blood. J is TRGJP and V is TRGV9. The DNA of the CDR3 is TGTGCCTTGTGGGAGGACAATAAGGGGGAGTTGGGCAAAAAAATCAAGGTATTT. Protein product: CALWEDNKGELGKKIKVF.